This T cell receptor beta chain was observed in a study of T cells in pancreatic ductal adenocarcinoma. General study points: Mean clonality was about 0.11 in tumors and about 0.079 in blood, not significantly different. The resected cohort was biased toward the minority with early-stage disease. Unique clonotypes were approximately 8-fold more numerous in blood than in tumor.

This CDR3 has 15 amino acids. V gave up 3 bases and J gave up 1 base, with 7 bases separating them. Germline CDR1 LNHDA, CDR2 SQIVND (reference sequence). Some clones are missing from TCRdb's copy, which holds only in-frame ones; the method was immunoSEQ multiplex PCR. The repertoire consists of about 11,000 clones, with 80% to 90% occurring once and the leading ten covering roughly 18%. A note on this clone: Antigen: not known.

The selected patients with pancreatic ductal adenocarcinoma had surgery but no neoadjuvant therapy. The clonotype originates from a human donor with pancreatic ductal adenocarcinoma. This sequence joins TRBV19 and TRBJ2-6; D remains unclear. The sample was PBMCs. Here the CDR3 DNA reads TGTGCCAGTAGTATGGGTGGGTCTGGGGCCAACGTCCTGACTTTC. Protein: CASSMGGSGANVLTF. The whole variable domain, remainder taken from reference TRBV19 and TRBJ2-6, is DGGITQSPKYLFRKEGQNVTLSCEQNLNHDAMYWYRQDPGQGLRLIYYSQIVNDFQKGDIAEGYSVSREKKESFPLTVTSAQKNPTAFYLCASSMGGSGANVLTFGAGSRLTVL.